These 10 T cell receptor beta chains were all obtained from the same sample, sequenced in a study of PD-1 blockade in mismatch repair-deficient tumors. Profiled with immunoSEQ multiplex PCR; TCRdb holds only in-frame clones, not every one. This table has more than 85,000 clones, 70% to 85% appearing once. The material was peripheral blood, obtained approximately 35 weeks after starting pembrolizumab. All receptors come from an adult with mismatch repair-deficient cancer.

The J gene is TRBJ1-4, the V gene TRBV18; 8 positions agree with TRBD1. The V segment lost 0 bases and the J segment 6 bases; nucleotides outside the gene matches: 3. In germline, CDR1 is KGHSH, CDR2 LQKENI. The CDR3 consists of 15 residues. CDR3 sequence (DNA): TGTGCCAGCTCACCACCGCGGACAGGGTATGAAAAACTGTTTTTT. Its translation: CASSPPRTGYEKLFF.

The chain employs TRBV19 and TRBJ2-6; D unresolved. Germline CDR1 is LNHDA and CDR2 is SQIVND (reference sequence). The CDR3 is made up of 14 amino acids. Trimming left V 3 bases short and J 0 bases short, with 3 bases between. CDR3 amino acids: CASSISSGANVLTF. For the CDR3, the DNA is TGTGCCAGTAGTATCAGCTCTGGGGCCAACGTCCTGACTTTC.

The chain employs TRBV7-8 and TRBJ2-1, with D unresolved. The CDR3 covers 16 residues. The V end was cut by 5 bases, the J end by 3 bases, with 17 bases between. CDR1 is SGHVS and CDR2 is FQNEAQ in the germline V gene. The CDR3 region has the DNA TGTGCCAGCAGCACCCAGAACCCCCTTCTCTACAATGAGCAGTTCTTC. This gives the protein CASSTQNPLLYNEQFF.

J is TRBJ2-1 and V is TRBV7-3, with TRBD1 matching over 7 bases. V shed 0 bases, J shed 2 bases, and the junction held 1 base outside the gene matches. Germline V gene data show CDR1 as SGHTA and CDR2 as FQGTGA. The CDR3 spans 15 residues. The chain's CDR3 is CASSLTGQPYNEQFF. The DNA of the CDR3 is TGTGCCAGCAGCTTAACGGGACAGCCCTACAATGAGCAGTTCTTC.

This chain connects TRBV5-1 to TRBJ2-2, with 8 bases aligning to TRBD1. Germline CDR1 is SGHRS and CDR2 is YFSETQ. The CDR3 extends over 15 amino acids. Unmatched junction bases numbered 7, after V lost 4 bases and J lost 5 bases. CDR3 in amino acids: CASSGGQAATGELFF. Written as DNA, the CDR3 is TGCGCCAGCAGCGGGGGACAGGCGGCGACCGGGGAGCTGTTTTTT.

The J gene is TRBJ2-7, the V gene TRBV11-2; D is unresolved. Trimming took 1 base from V and 4 from J, leaving 17 bases between them. Per germline, CDR1 SGHAT and CDR2 FQNNGV. The CDR3 extends over 16 amino acids. The CDR3 region has the DNA TGTGCCAGCAGCTTAGGGGCGGATCTTGAACAGTACGAGCAGTACTTC. This sequence encodes CASSLGADLEQYEQYF.

The V and J genes are TRBV7-2 and TRBJ2-2; 7 bases match TRBD2. The CDR3 extends over 15 amino acids. Germline CDR1 reads SGHTA; CDR2 reads FQGNSA. J gave up 2 bases and V 3 bases, and 3 bases lay outside the gene matches. In DNA, the CDR3 is TGTGCCAGCAGCTTTTCTAGCGGAAACACCGGGGAGCTGTTTTTT. It codes for CASSFSSGNTGELFF.

V is TRBV7-6 and J is TRBJ2-3, with D unclear. Germline lookup yields CDR1 SGHVS and CDR2 FNYEAQ. This CDR3 has 16 amino acids. Deletions cut 3 bases from V and 2 bases from J, with 15 bases between. The CDR3 DNA reads TGTGCCAGCAGCTTCATTGGCGGTAGCCCCACAGATACGCAGTATTTT. As protein: CASSFIGGSPTDTQYF.

This rearrangement joins TRBV19 to TRBJ1-3; 8 nucleotides match TRBD1. The CDR3 spans 14 residues. The V gene's germline CDR1 is LNHDA and CDR2 SQIVND (reference sequence). V gave up 5 bases and J gave up 6 bases; unmatched junction bases: 6. The CDR3 loop is CASSWPGGVNTIYF. The CDR3 DNA reads as TGTGCCAGTAGTTGGCCAGGGGGCGTAAACACCATATATTTT.

The chain uses TRBV11-1 and TRBJ1-4; possible D gene TRBD1, 5 bases. The CDR3 consists of 14 residues. Per germline, CDR1 SGHAT and CDR2 FQDESV (reference sequence). Trimming removed 5 bases from V and 7 bases from J, with 14 bases in between. For the CDR3, the DNA is TGTGCCAGCAGCCGGGACGGCGGGTCTGAAAAACTGTTTTTT. It yields the protein CASSRDGGSEKLFF.